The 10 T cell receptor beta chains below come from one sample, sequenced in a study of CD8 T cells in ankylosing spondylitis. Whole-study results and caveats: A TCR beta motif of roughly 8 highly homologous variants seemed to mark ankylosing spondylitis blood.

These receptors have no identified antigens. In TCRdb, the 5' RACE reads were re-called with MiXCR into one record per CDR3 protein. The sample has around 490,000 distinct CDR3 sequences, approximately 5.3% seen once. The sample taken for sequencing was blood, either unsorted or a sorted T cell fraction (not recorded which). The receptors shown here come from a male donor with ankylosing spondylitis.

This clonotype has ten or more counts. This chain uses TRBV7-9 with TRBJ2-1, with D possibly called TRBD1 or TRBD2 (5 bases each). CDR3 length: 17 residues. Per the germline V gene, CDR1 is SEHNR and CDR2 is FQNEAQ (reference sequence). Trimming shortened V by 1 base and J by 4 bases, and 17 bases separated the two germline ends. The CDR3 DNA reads TGTGCCAGCAGCTTAGGGGACCGAAGCCAGGGTTACAATGAGCAGTTCTTC. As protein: CASSLGDRSQGYNEQFF. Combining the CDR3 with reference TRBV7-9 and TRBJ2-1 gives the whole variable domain DTGVSQNPRHKITKRGQNVTFRCDPISEHNRLYWYRQTLGQGPEFLTYFQNEAQLEKSRLLSDRFSAERPKGSFSTLEIQRTEQGDSAMYLCASSLGDRSQGYNEQFFGPGTRLTVL.

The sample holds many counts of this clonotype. The CDR3 sequence is CASSSGRSTDTQYF. CDR3 sequence (DNA): TGTGCCAGCAGCTCGGGACGGAGCACAGATACGCAGTATTTT. The chain has TRBV7-3 and TRBJ2-3, with D possibly called TRBD1 or TRBD2 (5 bases each). The germline gives CDR1 SGHTA, CDR2 FQGTGA. Trimming took 4 bases from V and 0 from J, leaving 8 bases between them. The CDR3 is made up of 14 amino acids.

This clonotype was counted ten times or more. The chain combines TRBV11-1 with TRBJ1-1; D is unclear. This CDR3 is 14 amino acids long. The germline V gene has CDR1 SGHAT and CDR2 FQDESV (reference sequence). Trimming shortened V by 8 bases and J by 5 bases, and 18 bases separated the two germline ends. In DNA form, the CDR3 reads TGTGCCAGCCGACGCTCCTTTAAAGGGACTGAAGCTTTCTTT. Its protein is CASRRSFKGTEAFF.

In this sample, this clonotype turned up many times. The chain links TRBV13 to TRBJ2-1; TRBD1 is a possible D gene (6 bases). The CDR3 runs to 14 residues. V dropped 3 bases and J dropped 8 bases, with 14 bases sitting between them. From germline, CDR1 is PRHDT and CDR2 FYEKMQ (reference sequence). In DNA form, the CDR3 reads TGTGCCAGCAGCTTCGACAGGCTGTCTGATGAGCAGTTCTTC. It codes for CASSFDRLSDEQFF.

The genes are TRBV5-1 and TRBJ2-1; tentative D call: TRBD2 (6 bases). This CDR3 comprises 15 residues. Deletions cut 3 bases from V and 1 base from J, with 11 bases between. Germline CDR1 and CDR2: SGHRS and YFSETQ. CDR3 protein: CASSSTRGSYNEQFF. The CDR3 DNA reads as TGCGCCAGCAGCTCGACTAGGGGTTCCTACAATGAGCAGTTCTTC.

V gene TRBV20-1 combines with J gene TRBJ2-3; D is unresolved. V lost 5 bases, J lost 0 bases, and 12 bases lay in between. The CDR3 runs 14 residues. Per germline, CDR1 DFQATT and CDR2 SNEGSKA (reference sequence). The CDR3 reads CSAGWDLSTDTQYF. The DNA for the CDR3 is TGCAGTGCTGGCTGGGATTTGAGCACAGATACGCAGTATTTT.

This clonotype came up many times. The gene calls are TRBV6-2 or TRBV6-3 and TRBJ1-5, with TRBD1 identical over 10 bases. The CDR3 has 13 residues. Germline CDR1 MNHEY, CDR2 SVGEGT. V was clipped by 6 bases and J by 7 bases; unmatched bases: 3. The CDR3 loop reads CASSDRGLQPQHF. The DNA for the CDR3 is TGTGCCAGCAGCGACAGGGGGCTGCAGCCCCAGCATTTT.

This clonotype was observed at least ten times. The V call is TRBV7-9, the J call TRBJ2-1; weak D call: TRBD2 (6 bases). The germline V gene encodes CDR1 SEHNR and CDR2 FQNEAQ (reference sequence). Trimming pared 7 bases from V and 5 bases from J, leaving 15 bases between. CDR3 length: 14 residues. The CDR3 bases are TGTGCCAGCACAACCACCCGCGGGGACAATGAGCAGTTCTTC. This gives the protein CASTTTRGDNEQFF.

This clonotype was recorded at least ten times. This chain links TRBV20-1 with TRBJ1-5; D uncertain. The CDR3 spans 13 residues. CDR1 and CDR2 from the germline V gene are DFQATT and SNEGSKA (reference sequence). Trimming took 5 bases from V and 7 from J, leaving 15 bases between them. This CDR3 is CSASWLPVQPQHF. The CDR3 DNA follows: TGCAGTGCTTCGTGGCTGCCGGTCCAGCCCCAGCATTTT.

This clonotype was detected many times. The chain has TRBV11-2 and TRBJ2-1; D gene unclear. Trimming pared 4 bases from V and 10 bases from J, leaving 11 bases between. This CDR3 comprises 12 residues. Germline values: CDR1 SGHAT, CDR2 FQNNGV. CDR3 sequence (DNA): TGTGCCAGCAGCTCGAACAGACGAGAGCAGTTCTTC. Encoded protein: CASSSNRREQFF.